The source of this T cell receptor beta chain is a study of blood T cell repertoires in COVID-19. Assay: immunoSEQ multiplex PCR; the TCRdb copy retains only in-frame clones and omits some. The table records tens of thousands of clones, about four fifths of them present only once. The sequence derives from a man aged 80 or over with COVID-19, enrolled during active disease. Sample: peripheral blood.

CDR3 loop: CASSSTGAGGVNGYTF. The CDR3 DNA reads TGTGCCAGCAGCTCGACCGGGGCAGGGGGCGTCAATGGCTACACCTTC. The J gene is TRBJ1-2, the V gene TRBV11-2; 8 bases are shared with TRBD1. The V gene end was trimmed by 4 bases and the J gene end by 6 bases; junction bases not matched to a gene: 13. From germline, CDR1 is SGHAT and CDR2 FQNNGV. This CDR3 is 16 amino acids long.